A single TCR beta chain is shown here with its context. Original analysis: Using reference gene primer amplification, nucleated cell counts were estimated. Clones were read by immunoSEQ multiplex PCR, and TCRdb kept only the in-frame ones, dropping some. V and J calls and clone size are those listed in that table; D and trimming were worked out from the DNA. In the table there are 350,000 or so clones, about 92% of which are singletons. The CDR3 is 13 amino acids. Trimming took 3 bases from V and 3 from J, leaving 8 bases between them. Seattle researchers signed up patients amid active infection and tracked them longitudinally. This sample was included in a study of blood T cell repertoires in COVID-19. For the study at large: Sample material is recorded as cDNA or gDNA derived from T cells, B-cell-depleted T cells, or PBMCs.

The clonotype was recovered from a woman aged 55-70 years with COVID-19, enrolled during active disease. Sequences were obtained from peripheral blood. This chain uses TRBV12-3 or TRBV12-4 with TRBJ1-1, with a tentative D call TRBD1 (5 bases). The CDR3 loop is CASSFRVYTEAFF. The CDR3 DNA reads TGTGCCAGCAGTTTCAGGGTTTACACTGAAGCTTTCTTT.